This entry lists 30 T cell receptor beta chains sequenced from one sample in a study of identical twins. Each CDR3 protein gets one entry after TCRdb re-called the 5' RACE reads with MiXCR. The sample gives 690,000 or so distinct CDR3 sequences, over 8.5% of which show up once; more than 0.75% is in the top ten. The same specimen was also included in a second study, on yellow fever vaccine responses in identical twins.

The sequencing sample was made of PBMCs. Every receptor here comes from a woman between 18 and 29 years old in good health.

This clonotype occurred a few times. This chain uses TRBV18 with TRBJ1-5, with a weak D call TRBD1 (5 bases). Germline loops: CDR1 KGHSH, CDR2 LQKENI. Deletions cut 5 bases from V and 6 bases from J, with 11 bases between. The CDR3 sequence is 13 residues long. The CDR3 nucleotides are TGTGCCAGCTCAGCGGGACTGGTTCAGCCCCAGCATTTT. Protein sequence: CASSAGLVQPQHF.

This clonotype has ten or more counts. This chain joins TRBV4-1 and TRBJ1-4; TRBD1 might be the D (5 bases). This CDR3 has 15 residues. Germline CDR1 and CDR2: MGHRA and YSYEKL. Trimming removed 3 bases from V and 5 bases from J, with 13 bases in between. CDR3 coding DNA: TGCGCCAGCAGCCACTCCGGGACGAGAAATGAAAAACTGTTTTTT. It encodes CASSHSGTRNEKLFF.

This clonotype was counted many times. This sequence joins TRBV12-3 or TRBV12-4 and TRBJ2-1; 8 bases match TRBD2. V lost 6 bases to trimming and J lost 2 bases; unmatched junction nucleotides: 3. The CDR3 extends over 14 amino acids. The CDR3 DNA follows: TGTGCCAGCAGAACTAGCGGCCCCTACAATGAGCAGTTCTTC. It translates to CASRTSGPYNEQFF.

This clonotype was detected many times. The chain has TRBV5-1 and TRBJ2-6; no definite D call. CDR3 length equals 16 residues. Deletions cut 4 bases from V and 0 bases from J, with 11 bases between. From germline, CDR1 is SGHRS and CDR2 YFSETQ. The chain's CDR3 is CASSLHTPSGANVLTF. The CDR3 bases are TGCGCCAGCAGCCTGCATACGCCCTCTGGGGCCAACGTCCTGACTTTC.

The genes are TRBV7-9 and TRBJ2-4, with D hard to call. Trimming pared 1 base from V and 13 bases from J, leaving 14 bases between. Germline-derived CDR1 and CDR2 are SEHNR and FQNEAQ (reference sequence). This CDR3 comprises 13 residues. CDR3 sequence: CASSLVDPPNQYF. The CDR3 coding sequence is TGTGCCAGCAGCTTAGTGGACCCCCCCAACCAGTACTTC. Looking up the rest from reference TRBV7-9 and TRBJ2-4 gives the full variable domain: DTGVSQNPRHKITKRGQNVTFRCDPISEHNRLYWYRQTLGQGPEFLTYFQNEAQLEKSRLLSDRFSAERPKGSFSTLEIQRTEQGDSAMYLCASSLVDPPNQYFGAGTRLSVL.

In this sample, this clonotype turned up a few times. V usage is TRBV28 and J usage is TRBJ2-7, with TRBD1 identical over 9 bases. From germline, CDR1 is MDHEN and CDR2 SYDVKM. This CDR3 has 15 residues. With V trimmed by 2 bases and J by 7 bases, 9 bases remained unmatched. For the CDR3, the DNA is TGTGCCAGCAGTTTAAATTGGGGACAGGGTGGGGAGCAGTACTTC. Translated: CASSLNWGQGGEQYF.

The sample holds many counts of this clonotype. The V gene is TRBV11-2, the J gene TRBJ2-3; D is possibly TRBD2 (5 bases). This CDR3 comprises 13 residues. Per the germline V gene, CDR1 is SGHAT and CDR2 is FQNNGV. V was cut by 5 bases and J by 4 bases, with 10 bases left in between. The CDR3 sequence: CASSPLRADTQYF. In nucleotides, the CDR3 is TGTGCCAGCAGCCCTCTGAGGGCAGATACGCAGTATTTT.

This clonotype came up many times. The chain recombines TRBV25-1 with TRBJ2-7, with 7 positions matching TRBD1. The CDR3 loop spans 14 amino acids. The germline V gene encodes CDR1 MGHDK and CDR2 SYGVNS. Trimming removed 2 bases from V and 2 bases from J; junction bases left unmatched: 3. This CDR3 is CASSEGGTAYEQYF. The CDR3 DNA is TGTGCCAGCAGTGAAGGTGGGACAGCCTACGAGCAGTACTTC.

This clonotype has more than one count but fewer than ten. V usage is TRBV4-2 and J usage is TRBJ2-7, with 14 positions matching TRBD2. CDR1 and CDR2 (germline): LGHNA, YNFKEQ. With V trimmed by 4 bases and J by 6 bases, 5 bases remained unmatched. The CDR3 spans 15 residues. The CDR3 DNA is TGTGCCAGCAGCCTCGGGACTAGCGGGAGCTCCGAGCAGTACTTC. Protein product: CASSLGTSGSSEQYF.

This clonotype has only a few counts. The V call is TRBV6-5, the J call TRBJ1-1; D is uncertain. V gave up 5 bases and J gave up 1 base, with 5 bases separating them. Germline V CDR1 and CDR2: MNHEY, SVGAGI. The CDR3 consists of 12 residues. The CDR3 loop is CASSVRNTEAFF. CDR3 in DNA: TGTGCCAGCAGTGTCAGGAACACTGAAGCTTTCTTT.

This sequence joins TRBV20-1 and TRBJ2-1, with 9 positions matching TRBD2. With 6 bases clipped from V and 8 bases from J, the junction kept 20 bases outside the gene matches. Germline CDR1 and CDR2: DFQATT and SNEGSKA (reference sequence). The length of the CDR3 is 17 residues. This chain's CDR3 is CSANPPGGRVLMDEQFF. CDR3 in DNA: TGCAGTGCGAACCCGCCGGGCGGGAGGGTCCTAATGGATGAGCAGTTCTTC.

This chain uses TRBV7-3 with TRBJ2-3; possibly TRBD1 or TRBD2 for D (5 bases each). The CDR3 is 17 residues long. Germline-derived CDR1 and CDR2 are SGHTA and FQGTGA. Between the trimmed V and J ends, which lost 0 bases and 1 base, there was a span of 14 bases. As DNA, the CDR3 is TGTGCCAGCAGCTTAACGCTAGGGACCGGCCGCACAGATACGCAGTATTTT. Its translation: CASSLTLGTGRTDTQYF.

This clonotype was picked up many times. This chain links TRBV7-8 with TRBJ2-1; tentative D call: TRBD2 (6 bases). Germline loops: CDR1 SGHVS, CDR2 FQNEAQ. CDR3 length: 16 residues. V was pared by 2 bases and J by 4 bases, with 15 bases between. DNA of the CDR3: TGTGCCAGCAGCTTAATTGCGGGAAACAAATACAATGAGCAGTTCTTC. Its translation: CASSLIAGNKYNEQFF. Full variable domain (missing parts from reference TRBV7-8 and TRBJ2-1): GAGVSQSPRYKVAKRGQDVALRCDPISGHVSLFWYQQALGQGPEFLTYFQNEAQLDKSGLPSDRFFAERPEGSVSTLKIQRTQQEDSAVYLCASSLIAGNKYNEQFFGPGTRLTVL.

This clonotype was seen just once. This chain joins TRBV7-8 and TRBJ2-1, with 7 bases lining up with TRBD2. The CDR3 sequence is 16 residues long. Germline-derived CDR1 and CDR2 are SGHVS and FQNEAQ. Trimming cost V 4 bases and J 3 bases; bases outside gene matches: 9. The DNA for the CDR3 is TGTGCCAGCAGCTCCGAACCTAGCGGAGTCTACAATGAGCAGTTCTTC. It codes for CASSSEPSGVYNEQFF.

The chain employs TRBV5-1 and TRBJ2-2, with D perhaps matching TRBD2 (6 bases). Germline lookup yields CDR1 SGHRS and CDR2 YFSETQ. V shed 3 bases and J shed 0 bases, with 9 bases lying between them. This CDR3 has 15 amino acids. This chain's CDR3 is CASSSQRANTGELFF. The CDR3 DNA is TGCGCCAGCAGCTCCCAGCGGGCGAACACCGGGGAGCTGTTTTTT.

The rearrangement links TRBV12-3 or TRBV12-4 to TRBJ2-7, with D tentatively TRBD2 (5 bases). V lost 1 base and J lost 2, with 9 bases in between. CDR3 length: 14 residues. This chain's CDR3 is CASSLGTTTYEQYF. The CDR3 DNA reads TGTGCCAGCAGTTTAGGCACGACTACCTACGAGCAGTACTTC.

This clonotype was detected a few times. The J gene is TRBJ2-3, the V gene TRBV20-1; 9 nucleotides match TRBD2. The CDR3 extends over 13 amino acids. The V gene's germline CDR1 is DFQATT and CDR2 SNEGSKA (reference sequence). Losses at the gene ends were 7 bases for V and 4 bases for J; bases not matched to a gene: 6. In DNA, the CDR3 is TGCAGTGGGGCGGGAGGGCCTCCAGATACGCAGTATTTT. Encoded protein: CSGAGGPPDTQYF.

This clonotype was detected only a few times. The chain recombines TRBV20-1 with TRBJ2-5, with D possibly being TRBD2 (5 bases). The germline V gene encodes CDR1 DFQATT and CDR2 SNEGSKA (reference sequence). CDR3 length: 14 residues. Between the trimmed V and J ends, which lost 5 bases and 1 base, there was a span of 14 bases. CDR3 in DNA: TGCAGTGCTCTACGAGTCCGGGGCCAAGAGACCCAGTACTTC. It encodes CSALRVRGQETQYF.

This clonotype was recorded many times. The chain combines TRBV25-1 with TRBJ2-1; D unresolved. Trimming took off 2 bases at V and 5 bases at J, with 19 bases between the two ends. Per germline, CDR1 MGHDK and CDR2 SYGVNS. The CDR3 has 17 amino acids. The DNA for the CDR3 is TGTGCCAGCAGTGAAATGTCTAGAGCCAACGAACACAATGAGCAGTTCTTC. This gives the protein CASSEMSRANEHNEQFF. The whole variable domain, filled in from reference TRBV25-1 and TRBJ2-1, reads EADIYQTPRYLVIGTGKKITLECSQTMGHDKMYWYQQDPGMELHLIHYSYGVNSTEKGDLSSESTVSRIRTEHFPLTLESARPSHTSQYLCASSEMSRANEHNEQFFGPGTRLTVL.

The chain recombines TRBV5-1 with TRBJ2-3, with 10 bases fitting TRBD1. The CDR3 totals 20 residues. The trim removed 4 bases at V and 0 bases at J, leaving 17 bases unmatched. Germline assignment: CDR1 SGHRS and CDR2 YFSETQ. The CDR3 spells CASSLKPGTGVLPSTDTQYF. In DNA form, the CDR3 reads TGCGCCAGCAGCCTAAAACCCGGGACAGGGGTCCTCCCTAGCACAGATACGCAGTATTTT.

This clonotype was counted many times. V and J are TRBV29-1 and TRBJ2-1; 9 positions agree with TRBD2. The ends lost 5 bases at V and 8 bases at J; junction bases unmatched: 7. Germline V gene lookup returns CDR1 SQVTM and CDR2 ANQGSEA. The CDR3 totals 13 residues. Written as DNA, the CDR3 is TGCAGCGTTCATGGTCTAGCGGGGTATGAGCAGTTCTTC. Translation gives CSVHGLAGYEQFF.

This clonotype was observed a handful of times. The chain carries TRBV28 and TRBJ2-7; D might be TRBD1 (6 bases). CDR1 is MDHEN, CDR2 SYDVKM, per germline. The CDR3 covers 14 residues. Deletions cut 2 bases from V and 1 base from J, with 9 bases between. In DNA, the CDR3 is TGTGCCAGCAGTTTACAGCAGGGGTCCTACGAGCAGTACTTC. The encoded protein is CASSLQQGSYEQYF.

V gene TRBV5-1 combines with J gene TRBJ2-3; D possibly corresponds to TRBD1 (5 bases). Trimming removed 3 bases from V and 1 base from J, with 12 bases in between. This CDR3 is built from 15 residues. Germline assignment: CDR1 SGHRS and CDR2 YFSETQ. The DNA of the CDR3 is TGCGCCAGCAGCTCTCGAGAAGGGGGCACAGATACGCAGTATTTT. This gives the protein CASSSREGGTDTQYF.

In its sample, this clonotype was seen a few times. This chain links TRBV27 with TRBJ2-7, with 7 bases aligning to TRBD1. V was clipped by 5 bases and J by 4 bases; unmatched bases: 8. This CDR3 region has 14 residues. Germline V CDR1 and CDR2: MNHEY, SMNVEV (reference sequence). The CDR3 DNA reads TGTGCCAGCAGTGAACTACACAGGGGTTACGAGCAGTACTTC. Its protein is CASSELHRGYEQYF.

In its sample, this clonotype was seen many times. This chain links TRBV6-2 or TRBV6-3 with TRBJ2-1; D is unresolved. The CDR3 is 10 residues long. Germline V gives CDR1 MNHEY, CDR2 SVGEGT. V shed 5 bases and J shed 5 bases, with 1 base lying between them. The chain's CDR3 is CASSDNEQFF. CDR3 in DNA: TGTGCCAGCAGTGACAATGAGCAGTTCTTC.

The chain recombines TRBV7-9 with TRBJ2-2, with 11 positions matching TRBD1. The trim removed 2 bases at V and 4 bases at J, leaving 6 bases unmatched. The CDR3 sequence is 17 residues long. The V gene's germline CDR1 is SEHNR and CDR2 FQNEAQ (reference sequence). The CDR3 is CASSLIPGQGATGELFF. The DNA for the CDR3 is TGTGCCAGCAGCTTAATACCCGGACAGGGGGCCACCGGGGAGCTGTTTTTT. Together with reference TRBV7-9 and TRBJ2-2, the CDR3 gives the full variable domain: DTGVSQNPRHKITKRGQNVTFRCDPISEHNRLYWYRQTLGQGPEFLTYFQNEAQLEKSRLLSDRFSAERPKGSFSTLEIQRTEQGDSAMYLCASSLIPGQGATGELFFGEGSRLTVL.

This clonotype was counted a few times. The chain uses TRBV3-1 and TRBJ2-2; TRBD2 matches 8 bases. The junction had 23 bases not matched to a gene; V was cut back by 3 bases and J by 2 bases. CDR1 is LGHDT, CDR2 YNNKEL, per germline (reference sequence). CDR3 length: 22 residues. DNA for the CDR3: TGTGCCAGCAGCCAGGAAAACAGGCTGCGAGAACTAGCGGACCCAAACACCGGGGAGCTGTTTTTT. Protein product: CASSQENRLRELADPNTGELFF.

V and J are TRBV7-8 and TRBJ2-7; D ambiguous. Per the germline V gene, CDR1 is SGHVS and CDR2 is FQNEAQ. Trimming left V 4 bases short and J 7 bases short, with 14 bases between. CDR3 length: 13 residues. CDR3 amino acids: CASSYLVRDEQYF. In nucleotides, the CDR3 is TGTGCCAGCAGCTATCTGGTTAGGGATGAGCAGTACTTC.

The chain joins TRBV11-2 to TRBJ2-1; D is ambiguous. Trimming pared 5 bases from V and 8 bases from J, leaving 13 bases between. CDR3 size: 13 residues. The germline V gene encodes CDR1 SGHAT and CDR2 FQNNGV. The CDR3 is CASSPSPPDEQFF. Here the CDR3 DNA reads TGTGCCAGCAGCCCGAGCCCCCCCGATGAGCAGTTCTTC.

This clonotype appeared many times. The chain uses TRBV6-2 or TRBV6-3 and TRBJ2-7; 7 bases match TRBD1. Germline-derived CDR1 and CDR2 are MNHEY and SVGEGT. J gave up 6 bases and V 0 bases, and 11 bases lay outside the gene matches. The CDR3 loop spans 16 amino acids. The CDR3 here is CASSYSARQGRLEQYF. The DNA for the CDR3 is TGTGCCAGCAGTTACTCTGCCAGACAGGGAAGACTCGAGCAGTACTTC.